This T cell receptor (beta chain) was sequenced for a study of cytomegalovirus exposure and HLA in healthy donors. For the study at large: There were some 120 million unique TCR beta sequences, drawn from about 200 million T cells, in an earlier analysis.

Researchers ran the PCR with 60 Vbeta and 13 Jbeta primers. The protocol was immunoSEQ multiplex PCR, while the TCRdb copy is restricted to in-frame clones and leaves out a portion. The table lists over 150,000 clones, 81% of them singletons. This clone has only a few counts. The antigen remains undetermined. Regarding the study as a whole: In a later analysis, HLA-C alleles had the fewest associated TCRs, DRB1 alleles the most.

This CDR3 is built from 14 residues. Looked up from germline, CDR1 is LNHDA and CDR2 is SQIVND (reference sequence). V was trimmed by 1 base and J by 4 bases, leaving 9 bases between them. The rearrangement uses TRBV19 and TRBJ2-3; D perhaps matches TRBD1 (5 bases). Sequenced material: PBMCs. The sequence came from a woman younger than 45 in good health and CMV-seronegative. The CDR3 DNA reads as TGTGCCAGTAGTATAGGGCTGGGGCCAGATACGCAGTATTTT. Translation: CASSIGLGPDTQYF.